The rows below give T cell receptor beta chains drawn from one sample of a study of cytotoxic CD8 clonotypes in ibrutinib-treated CLL. Data came from immunoSEQ multiplex PCR; TCRdb stores just in-frame clones and leaves some out. This table has about 120,000 clones, 58% appearing once. The starting material was PBMCs, obtained after 24 months of ibrutinib treatment. The receptors derive from a human donor with chronic lymphocytic leukemia. CDR3s include the opening cysteine and the closing phenylalanine or tryptophan. D genes are given only for firm matches. Clone size, where shown, is once, few, many, or a class for clones that have expanded.

clone_size d_call j_call v_call cdr3_aa cdr3_nt
. . TRBJ1-5 TRBV5-1 CASSLLGGPIPNQPQHF TGCGCCAGCAGTCTCTTAGGAGGGCCCATACCGAATCAGCCCCAGCATTTT
. . TRBJ1-2 TRBV25-1 CASSEGPGVGGYTF TGTGCCAGCAGTGAAGGCCCAGGCGTAGGTGGCTACACCTTC
. . TRBJ2-3 TRBV7-6 CASSFDRDTQYF TGTGCCAGCAGCTTTGACAGAGATACGCAGTATTTT
. . TRBJ1-5 TRBV30 CAWSVGSDQPQHF TGTGCCTGGAGTGTGGGGAGCGATCAGCCCCAGCATTTT
. . TRBJ1-3 TRBV5-1 CASSATGGLRGNTIYF TGCGCCAGCAGCGCCACAGGAGGGCTGAGGGGAAACACCATATATTTT
. . TRBJ2-1 TRBV19 CASSTGTFDNEQFF TGTGCCAGTAGCACCGGGACTTTCGACAATGAGCAGTTCTTC
few . TRBJ2-3 TRBV29-1 CSVEVLADTQYF TGCAGCGTTGAGGTGCTAGCAGATACGCAGTATTTT
few . TRBJ1-1 TRBV30 CAWDGGTEAFF TGTGCCTGGGACGGGGGCACTGAAGCTTTCTTT
. . TRBJ2-1 TRBV5-1 CASSPGSGTYSYNEQFF TGCGCCAGCAGCCCGGGTAGCGGCACCTACTCCTACAATGAGCAGTTCTTC
. . TRBJ2-3 TRBV4-2 CASSPSHWLDTQYF TGTGCCAGCAGCCCTTCCCACTGGCTAGATACGCAGTATTTT
. . TRBJ1-2 TRBV9 CASSATGTATYYTF TGTGCCAGCAGCGCGACCGGGACGGCTACATACTACACCTTC
. . TRBJ1-1 TRBV5-6 CASSSGSEAFF TGTGCCAGCAGCTCAGGATCTGAAGCTTTCTTT
. TRBD2 TRBJ2-1 TRBV6-5 CASKEERGDYNEQFF TGTGCCAGCAAGGAGGAGCGGGGAGACTACAATGAGCAGTTCTTC
. . TRBJ1-1 TRBV6-6 CATSWMNTEAFF TGTGCCACCTCATGGATGAACACTGAAGCTTTCTTT
. . TRBJ1-2 TRBV10-1 CASKTTDNYGYTF TGCGCCAGCAAAACAACAGATAACTATGGCTACACCTTC
. . TRBJ1-1 TRBV6-5 CASKGDTEAFF TGTGCCAGCAAGGGTGACACTGAAGCTTTCTTT
. TRBD2 TRBJ2-5 TRBV18 CASSSTSGQETQYF TGTGCCAGCTCCTCCACTAGCGGACAAGAGACCCAGTACTTC
few . TRBJ1-1 TRBV30 CAWSVPGAVAFF TGTGCCTGGAGTGTACCCGGGGCCGTCGCTTTCTTT
few . TRBJ2-7 TRBV5-6 CASSLVTGYGQYF TGTGCCAGCAGCTTGGTGACAGGTTACGGGCAGTACTTC
. . TRBJ2-1 TRBV4-2 CASSQELGTYNEQFF TGTGCCAGCAGCCAAGAACTTGGGACCTACAATGAGCAGTTCTTC
. . TRBJ1-1 TRBV11-1 CASSLLGGYNPEAFF TGTGCCAGCAGTCTACTAGGGGGTTATAACCCTGAAGCTTTCTTT
. . TRBJ2-1 TRBV6-1 CASSLGSGPYNEQFF TGTGCCAGCAGTTTAGGATCGGGACCGTACAATGAGCAGTTCTTC
. TRBD1 TRBJ2-7 TRBV5-1 CASKKSGGFVDEQYF TGCGCCAGCAAAAAATCAGGGGGCTTCGTCGACGAGCAGTACTTC
. . TRBJ2-7 TRBV5-5 CASSQDRIYEQYF TGTGCCAGCAGCCAAGACAGAATCTACGAGCAGTACTTC
few TRBD1 TRBJ1-2 TRBV5-5 CASSLTDRGVGGYTF TGTGCCAGCAGCCTCACTGACAGGGGGGTAGGCGGCTACACCTTC
few . TRBJ1-4 TRBV4-1 CASSQDRGEASEKLFF TGCGCCAGCAGCCAAGACCGAGGGGAGGCTAGTGAAAAACTGTTTTTT
. . TRBJ2-2 TRBV5-5 CASSRTSNTGELFF TGTGCCAGCAGCAGGACGTCGAACACCGGGGAGCTGTTTTTT
. . TRBJ2-6 TRBV6-6 CASTVPKSGANVLTF TGTGCCAGCACCGTACCTAAATCTGGGGCCAACGTCCTGACTTTC
few TRBD1 TRBJ1-1 TRBV2 CASMTGGNTEAFF TGTGCCTCAATGACAGGGGGGAACACTGAAGCTTTCTTT
. . TRBJ1-3 TRBV7-3 CASSSDNSGNTIYF TGTGCCAGCAGTTCCGACAACTCTGGAAACACCATATATTTT
. . TRBJ2-7 TRBV6-5 CASSWTDQQYF TGTGCCAGCAGTTGGACAGACCAGCAGTACTTC
. . TRBJ2-7 TRBV28 CASTLPLGAGEQYF TGTGCCAGCACCCTACCCCTTGGGGCGGGCGAGCAGTACTTC
. . TRBJ2-1 TRBV23-1 CASSQSEGAGDPHNEQFF TGCGCCAGCAGTCAATCGGAGGGTGCCGGGGACCCCCACAATGAGCAGTTCTTC
few TRBD2 TRBJ2-7 TRBV30 CAWTERGISYEQYF TGTGCCTGGACGGAGCGGGGGATCTCCTACGAGCAGTACTTC
. . TRBJ2-7 TRBV30 CAWSTRWGTAAYEQYF TGTGCCTGGAGTACCCGGTGGGGGACTGCGGCCTACGAGCAGTACTTC
. TRBD1 TRBJ1-2 TRBV4-2 CASSLGQGDYGYTF TGTGCCAGCAGCTTGGGGCAGGGGGACTATGGCTACACCTTC
. TRBD2 TRBJ2-5 TRBV30 CAWTYGHTGRGETQYF TGTGCCTGGACCTACGGCCACACCGGGAGGGGAGAGACCCAGTACTTC
. TRBD2 TRBJ2-1 TRBV7-9 CASSFRLAGGYNEQFF TGTGCCAGCAGCTTCAGACTAGCGGGGGGTTACAATGAGCAGTTCTTC
. . TRBJ2-6 TRBV4-2 CASSLSGANVLTF TGTGCCAGCAGCCTCTCTGGGGCCAACGTCCTGACTTTC
. . TRBJ2-7 TRBV13 CASSLGDGDYEQYF TGTGCCAGCAGCTTAGGGGACGGGGACTACGAGCAGTACTTC